This TCR beta chain was captured by sequencing in a study of OX40 agonist ivuxolimab in advanced cancers. Study as a whole: Patients received intravenous ivuxolimab every 2 weeks at 0.01 to 10 mg/kg. Prior therapy, whether anti-PD-1, anti-PD-L1 or anti-CTLA-4, was allowed, and under 50% had some. The study enrolled dose-escalation patients with hepatocellular carcinoma, melanoma, renal cell or head and neck cancer.

Of note for this clone: No antigen is known for it.

Study observations and caveats: Both blood CD4+ and CD8+ T cells showed clonal growth by week 6 at 0.1 to 3.0 mg/kg.

Repertoires were generated with immunoSEQ multiplex PCR, while TCRdb's copy carries only in-frame clones and drops some. The sample yields tens of thousands of clones, about 91% seen once. Between the trimmed V and J ends, which lost 2 bases and 4 bases, there was a span of 3 bases. Germline values: CDR1 LNHDA, CDR2 SQIVND (reference sequence). This CDR3 has 12 residues. Sequenced material: CD4+ or CD8+ T cells sorted from blood, taken in a trial of the OX40 agonist ivuxolimab. The origin of this receptor is an adult with an advanced solid tumor such as melanoma, head and neck, liver or kidney cancer. The rearrangement uses TRBV19 and TRBJ2-1; D unclear. The CDR3 DNA is TGTGCCAGTAGTATAATATACAATGAGCAGTTCTTC. Translation gives CASSIIYNEQFF.